Given below is one T cell receptor beta chain in context. V was trimmed by 0 bases and J by 5 bases, leaving 1 base between them. Germline V lookup: CDR1 SGHRS, CDR2 YFSETQ. CDR3 length: 11 amino acids. The entry originates in a study of control samples from healthy donors and cancer patients. The repertoire was sequenced with immunoSEQ multiplex PCR; TCRdb's copy has only in-frame clones and lacks some. The sample consists of about 89,000 clones, about 85% of them appearing once. The chain employs TRBV5-1 and TRBJ2-3; the D is unclear. This receptor was obtained from a woman between 35 and 50 years old in good health. Material: blood. The CDR3 is CASSLEDTQYF. CDR3 coding DNA: TGCGCCAGCAGCTTGGAAGATACGCAGTATTTT. Supplemented by reference TRBV5-1 and TRBJ2-3, the full variable domain reads KAGVTQTPRYLIKTRGQQVTLSCSPISGHRSVSWYQQTPGQGLQFLFEYFSETQRNKGNFPGRFSGRQFSNSRSEMNVSTLELGDSALYLCASSLEDTQYFGPGTRLTVL.